These T cell receptor beta chains were read from a single sample in a study of blood T cell repertoires in COVID-19. This table comes from immunoSEQ multiplex PCR, and its TCRdb copy is limited to in-frame clones, with some not included. The sample carries 200,000 to 250,000 clones, 90% recorded once. The sequenced material came from PBMCs or T cells enriched from blood (not recorded which). The receptors originated from a man aged 30-40 years who had recovered from COVID-19. CDR3s leave out the opening cysteine and the closing phenylalanine or tryptophan. The order of the fields is V gene, J gene, clone size, CDR3 length, CDR3 protein. Size tells how often a clone was seen (once, few, many) or the class of an expanded clone, and some rows leave it out.

>TRBV15|TRBJ1-2|-|14
ATSRDPSPSVYGYT
>TRBV4-3|TRBJ2-2|-|15
ASSQGMTGKGPGELF
>TRBV19|TRBJ2-3|-|12
AVSGGRSTDTQY
>TRBV28|TRBJ2-1|-|14
ASNSRLALSYNEQF
>TRBV7-2|TRBJ2-7|once|13
ASSLRTGNPYEQY
>TRBV4-2|TRBJ1-6|-|18
ASSRDGTNPNSFYNSPLH
>TRBV7-9|TRBJ2-7|-|12
ASSQKQGPYEQY
>TRBV24-1|TRBJ2-5|-|13
ATSNPGGAGETQY
>TRBV3-1/TRBV3-2|TRBJ2-3|once|10
ASSHEADTQY
>TRBV2|TRBJ1-5|-|11
ASSEEVNQPQH
>TRBV29-1|TRBJ1-1|-|15
SGRRGGAGQKNTEAF
>TRBV13|TRBJ1-4|-|14
ASSVRVETDNEKLF
>TRBV29-1|TRBJ2-1|-|14
SVGGAGAIIGNEQF
>TRBV5-5|TRBJ2-7|-|14
ASSLHPSGEYYEQY
>TRBV6-1|TRBJ1-6|-|15
ASSEYRQGGNNSPLH
>TRBV6-5|TRBJ2-7|few|13
ASNGRWDYTYEQY
>TRBV5-5|TRBJ2-1|-|13
ASSYPSGTYNEQF
>TRBV21-1|TRBJ2-1|-|11
ASGLTGYNEQF
>TRBV14|TRBJ2-1|-|13
ASSHPTGGHNEQF
>TRBV5-1|TRBJ2-7|-|12
ASTDSRVIDEQY
>TRBV18|TRBJ2-7|-|13
ASSSPGTSVYEQY
>TRBV6-5|TRBJ2-7|-|9
ASSSEYEQY
>TRBV11-2|TRBJ1-4|-|12
ASSESGPPVRPF
>TRBV23-1|TRBJ2-7|-|14
ASSQRRQSAMDEQY
>TRBV7-8|TRBJ1-1|-|12
ASSPPEGNTEAF
>TRBV7-8|TRBJ1-1|-|13
ASSLSGQGGTEAF
>TRBV29-1|TRBJ2-2|-|13
SVELGGVGTGELF
>TRBV25-1|TRBJ2-7|-|14
ASSETGLAGAYEQY
>TRBV30|TRBJ2-5|-|11
AWETGPQETQY
>TRBV19|TRBJ2-1|-|13
ASSIGTSSYNEQF
>TRBV4-1|TRBJ2-2|once|17
ASSQNEGRGGFGPGELF
>TRBV10-1|TRBJ2-3|-|11
ASRADPTDTQY
>TRBV19|TRBJ1-1|-|13
ASRSTGGTNTEAF
>TRBV5-1|TRBJ2-7|-|12
ASSLAATDYEQY
>TRBV4-3|TRBJ2-1|-|14
ASSQDVAGMRDEQF
>TRBV11-1|TRBJ1-1|-|16
ASSLARSLVGGNTEAF
>TRBV5-1|TRBJ1-4|-|12
ASSESGGNEKLF
>TRBV16|TRBJ1-5|-|13
ASSQRGFGNQPQH
>TRBV7-9|TRBJ2-1|-|16
ASSPSGQAGGGYNEQF
>TRBV11-3|TRBJ2-5|-|13
ASSLSSGYGETQY
>TRBV30|TRBJ1-2|-|10
AWRPDTYGYT
>TRBV9|TRBJ1-4|-|13
ASSARQGRVEKLF
>TRBV18|TRBJ2-3|-|14
ASSPYDPGVADTQY